The 24 T cell receptor beta chains given below trace back to one sample, sequenced in a study of blood T cell repertoires in COVID-19. Clones were sequenced by immunoSEQ multiplex PCR, and TCRdb holds only the in-frame ones, with some missing. The sample records under 300,000 clones, around 87% being singletons. Sequences were obtained from peripheral blood. The receptors originated from a man aged 55 to 69 who had recovered from COVID-19.

V and J are TRBV28 and TRBJ1-1, with D possibly matching TRBD1 (5 bases). Germline CDR1 is MDHEN and CDR2 is SYDVKM. V lost 10 bases and J lost 7, with 16 bases in between. This CDR3 contains 12 residues. The CDR3 coding sequence is TGTGCCATCGGAGGGGATGGCGGTGAAGCTTTCTTT. Translated: CAIGGDGGEAFF.

The chain has TRBV6-2 or TRBV6-3 and TRBJ2-7, with a tentative D call TRBD2 (6 bases). The CDR3 loop spans 14 amino acids. CDR1 and CDR2 (germline): MNHEY, SVGEGT. Trimming removed 4 bases from V and 1 base from J, with 11 bases in between. The DNA for the CDR3 is TGTGCCAGCAGTTTCGGGGGAGCGTCCTACGAGCAGTACGTC. Translated, it gives CASSFGGASYEQYV.

To note about this clone: This same CDR3 is encoded by further DNA sequences in the sample. The gene calls are TRBV7-2 and TRBJ2-2; D is unclear. Trimming stripped 1 base from V and 3 bases from J, with 9 bases between. The CDR3 is 15 amino acids. Germline V gene data show CDR1 as SGHTA and CDR2 as FQGNSA. The CDR3 protein is CASSLVLSDTGELFF. As DNA, the CDR3 is TGTGCCAGCAGCTTAGTTCTTAGTGACACCGGGGAGCTGTTTTTT.

The chain links TRBV27 to TRBJ1-4, with D perhaps TRBD1 (6 bases). The V gene's germline CDR1 is MNHEY and CDR2 SMNVEV (reference sequence). The CDR3 contains 15 residues. Trimming shortened V by 5 bases and J by 4 bases, and 14 bases separated the two germline ends. The CDR3 sequence: CASSPPGQFNEKLFF. DNA for the CDR3: TGTGCCAGCAGTCCACCCGGACAGTTTAATGAAAAACTGTTTTTT.

This chain uses TRBV24-1 with TRBJ2-3; weak D call: TRBD1 (5 bases). Trimming stripped 3 bases from V and 2 bases from J, with 14 bases between. This CDR3 comprises 16 residues. Germline V CDR1 and CDR2: KGHDR, SFDVKD. The CDR3 DNA reads TGTGCCACCAGTGATCCTGCGGTGGGGCCCACAGATACGCAGTATTTT. This encodes CATSDPAVGPTDTQYF.

This sequence joins TRBV12-5 and TRBJ1-4; perhaps TRBD1 as D (6 bases). Germline values: CDR1 LGHNT, CDR2 FRNRAP. CDR3 size: 16 residues. Trimming took 0 bases from V and 5 from J, leaving 13 bases between them. Here the CDR3 reads CASGLVRGQLNEKLFF. Here the CDR3 DNA reads TGTGCTAGTGGTTTGGTTCGAGGACAGCTCAATGAAAAACTGTTTTTT.

The rearrangement links TRBV4-1 to TRBJ2-7; 10 bases are shared with TRBD1. This CDR3 has 15 amino acids. V lost 0 bases to trimming and J lost 5 bases; unmatched junction nucleotides: 4. Germline V gene data show CDR1 as MGHRA and CDR2 as YSYEKL. CDR3 sequence: CASSQEGQGPDEQYF. Here the CDR3 DNA reads TGCGCCAGCAGCCAAGAGGGACAGGGGCCCGACGAGCAGTACTTC.

The chain is built from TRBV30 and TRBJ1-4; D gene unclear. CDR3 size: 11 residues. Looked up from germline, CDR1 is GTSNPN and CDR2 is SVGIG (reference sequence). The V and J ends lost 6 bases and 8 bases respectively, with 10 bases between them. As DNA, the CDR3 is TGTGCCTGCCGGGATTTCGAAAAACTGTTTTTT. Translation: CACRDFEKLFF.

The gene calls are TRBV27 and TRBJ1-6, with D unresolved. This CDR3 spans 14 amino acids. Trimming took off 7 bases at V and 10 bases at J, with 17 bases between the two ends. Per germline, CDR1 MNHEY and CDR2 SMNVEV (reference sequence). The chain's CDR3 is CASMARGPDSPLHF. CDR3 coding DNA: TGTGCCAGCATGGCGCGGGGTCCGGACTCACCCCTCCACTTT.

V is TRBV9 and J is TRBJ2-1; the D gene is possibly TRBD2 (6 bases). Trimming removed 4 bases from V and 2 bases from J, with 13 bases in between. The CDR3 is made up of 15 amino acids. Germline V lookup: CDR1 SGDLS, CDR2 YYNGEE. CDR3 amino acids: CASSPKGTAYNEQFF. The CDR3 coding sequence is TGTGCCAGCAGCCCTAAGGGGACTGCCTACAATGAGCAGTTCTTC.

The gene calls are TRBV7-8 and TRBJ2-7; 9 bases align to TRBD1. Per germline, CDR1 SGHVS and CDR2 FQNEAQ. V lost 3 bases, J lost 6 bases, and 9 bases stayed unmatched. The CDR3 loop spans 15 amino acids. CDR3 in amino acids: CASSFLDRGASEQYF. DNA of the CDR3: TGTGCCAGCAGCTTCCTCGACAGGGGGGCTTCCGAGCAGTACTTC.

This clone occurred a few times. The sample contains more than one DNA sequence encoding this CDR3. The chain carries TRBV5-1 and TRBJ2-2; unclear D gene. V was shortened by 0 bases and J by 5 bases, with 8 bases between the two germline ends. The length of the CDR3 is 14 residues. The V gene's germline CDR1 is SGHRS and CDR2 YFSETQ. The CDR3 nucleotides read TGCGCCAGCAGCTTGGCCACGGGTACCGGGGAGCTGTTTTTT. The encoded protein is CASSLATGTGELFF.

This rearrangement joins TRBV7-8 to TRBJ2-3; 7 nucleotides agree with TRBD1. With 5 bases clipped from V and 2 bases from J, the junction kept 16 bases outside the gene matches. The CDR3 extends over 18 amino acids. CDR1 is SGHVS, CDR2 FQNEAQ, per germline. This chain's CDR3 is CASSVGTATNKYTDTQYF. Here the CDR3 DNA reads TGTGCCAGCAGCGTAGGGACAGCAACCAACAAATACACAGATACGCAGTATTTT.

The CDR3 coding sequence is TGTGCCAGCAGCCAAGAACCAGGTGAAGCTTTCTTT. Translating it yields CASSQEPGEAFF. This sequence joins TRBV3-1 (or the pseudogene TRBV3-2) and TRBJ1-1, with unresolved D. V lost 0 bases and J lost 7, with 6 bases in between. The germline V gene has CDR1 LGHDT and CDR2 YNNKEL (reference sequence). The CDR3 totals 12 residues.

This clone was seen once. The CDR3 bases are TGTGCCAGCAGTTTAACCGCGAACATTCAGTACTTC. Residues: CASSLTANIQYF. The rearrangement joins TRBV28 to TRBJ2-4; D gene unclear. The CDR3 is 12 amino acids. CDR1 and CDR2 (germline): MDHEN, SYDVKM. The ends were cut back, 2 bases at V and 7 bases at J, with 6 bases in the middle.

This chain connects TRBV12-5 to TRBJ1-5; D may be TRBD1 (6 bases). CDR1 LGHNT and CDR2 FRNRAP come from the germline V gene. This CDR3 has 15 residues. Trimming took 5 bases from V and 3 from J, leaving 14 bases between them. For the CDR3, the DNA is TGTGCTAGTGGTCAAGGGCAGGGGCCCAATCAGCCCCAGCATTTT. Translated: CASGQGQGPNQPQHF.

The gene calls are TRBV6-5 and TRBJ1-5, with a weak D call TRBD1 (5 bases). The germline CDR1 and CDR2 sequences are MNHEY and SVGAGI. The CDR3 runs to 15 residues. The V end was cut by 6 bases, the J end by 3 bases, with 15 bases between. CDR3 nucleotide sequence: TGTGCCAGCAGGCTTCCCGACAGATACAATCAGCCCCAGCATTTT. Encoded protein: CASRLPDRYNQPQHF.

The table lists this clone with many counts. This sequence joins TRBV12-3 or TRBV12-4 and TRBJ1-1; D perhaps matches TRBD1 (6 bases). The V gene lost 3 bases and the J gene lost 3 bases, with 8 bases spanning the gap. This CDR3 is 13 amino acids long. The DNA for the CDR3 is TGTGCCAGCAGTTTCAACAGGGACACTGAAGCTTTCTTT. It translates to CASSFNRDTEAFF.

V usage is TRBV3-1 (or the pseudogene TRBV3-2) and J usage is TRBJ1-5, with TRBD1 matching over 9 bases. The CDR3 loop spans 14 amino acids. The germline CDR1 and CDR2 sequences are LGHDT and YNNKEL (reference sequence). Losses at the gene ends were 4 bases for V and 2 bases for J; bases not matched to a gene: 0. Here the CDR3 reads CASSRQGGNQPQHF. CDR3 DNA sequence: TGTGCCAGCAGCCGACAGGGGGGCAATCAGCCCCAGCATTTT.

This sequence joins TRBV7-8 and TRBJ1-1, with a tentative D call TRBD1 (6 bases). Germline CDR1 is SGHVS and CDR2 is FQNEAQ. V shed 3 bases and J shed 0 bases, with 14 bases lying between them. The CDR3 consists of 16 residues. DNA of the CDR3: TGTGCCAGCAGCTTCGCCGGGACAACACTGAACACTGAAGCTTTCTTT. This encodes CASSFAGTTLNTEAFF.

This clone appeared a few times. This sequence joins TRBV4-1 and TRBJ2-3; TRBD2 aligns across 8 bases. Germline lookup yields CDR1 MGHRA and CDR2 YSYEKL. The CDR3 totals 17 residues. The junction had 5 bases not matched to a gene; V was cut back by 0 bases and J by 0 bases. For the CDR3, the DNA is TGCGCCAGCAGCCAAGAGGCCGCGGGGGGCAGCACAGATACGCAGTATTTT. Its protein product is CASSQEAAGGSTDTQYF.

The J gene is TRBJ2-7, the V gene TRBV28, with 7 bases lining up with TRBD1. The germline V gene has CDR1 MDHEN and CDR2 SYDVKM. The trim removed 5 bases at V and 2 bases at J, leaving 9 bases unmatched. The length of the CDR3 is 15 residues. The CDR3 DNA is TGTGCCAGCAGTGATCGCCGGGACAGCCCCTACGAGCAGTACTTC. Its protein product is CASSDRRDSPYEQYF.

This clone was detected only once. The chain joins TRBV19 to TRBJ2-1; the D gene is possibly TRBD2 (7 bases). Germline lookup yields CDR1 LNHDA and CDR2 SQIVND (reference sequence). Trimming pared 7 bases from V and 7 bases from J, leaving 17 bases between. There are 14 residues in the CDR3. CDR3 sequence reads: CASTYWGGKNEQFF. The CDR3 DNA reads as TGTGCCAGTACCTATTGGGGGGGCAAAAATGAGCAGTTCTTC.

This sequence joins TRBV24-1 and TRBJ1-5; D remains ambiguous. This CDR3 contains 16 residues. Germline V lookup: CDR1 KGHDR, CDR2 SFDVKD. The ends were cut back, 5 bases at V and 1 base at J, with 14 bases in the middle. CDR3 nucleotide sequence: TGTGCCACCAGTGGGACGGGCCCGGGGAGCAATCAGCCCCAGCATTTT. Translated, it gives CATSGTGPGSNQPQHF.